This entry concerns a single T cell receptor (beta chain). This clone was found a few times. The antigen this receptor binds is unknown. Base-call qualities are not available, and no considerably larger clone is one nucleotide away. The data were obtained in a study of cytomegalovirus exposure and HLA in healthy donors (dated by TCRdb to about 2017). Notes on the research overall: An earlier analysis of approximately 640 of the donors reported about 290 Gb of sequence data and some 120 million unique TCR beta sequences from some 180 million T cells. To decide whether each TCR beta V gene segment behaved as functional or pseudogenic, an earlier analysis of approximately 620 of the donors relied on high-throughput TCR beta sequencing. Approximately 300 gigabases of sequencing data and roughly 90 million unique TCR sequences were included in an early release covering about 700 HLA-typed donors. The T cell repertoires of several hundred subjects were profiled by immunosequencing and related to cytomegalovirus serostatus. In a later analysis, previously published TCR beta repertoires from 666 donors were re-analyzed and high-resolution HLA genotyping was added so that TCR occurrence patterns could be studied. Rather than using new phenotypic data, the later analysis identified candidate immune exposures from TCR beta sequences and from how often those sequences occurred across donors. Across 398 genotyped donors of the cohort, an average of 235,054 unique TCR beta nucleotide sequences per donor were sequenced, and roughly 17% of those sequences were non-productive. Typing coverage varied by locus: roughly 629-630 donors for A, B, C, DRB1 and DQB1; about 520 for DQA1; 606 for DPA1; around 450 for DPB1. Besides the first cohort of 666 subjects, a separate validation cohort made up of 95 to 150 different subjects was used. The genetic ancestry cluster associated with self-reported Caucasian donors included around 76% of the roughly 400 genotyped donors. Donor age, sex, ethnicity and CMV serostatus were collected together with the repertoire data. Four to six DR-DQ haplotypes were handled as single units for association and clustering because linkage in the cohort was strong. All discovery cohort repertoires had been generated on a single sequencing platform. The study was designed to test whether signatures of past pathogen exposure could be identified by cataloging public T cell receptors. HLA typing covered class I and class II loci at four-digit resolution. To predict cytomegalovirus infection status, the study brought together high-throughput TCR immunosequencing, statistical association of individual TCRs with disease status, and machine learning. Genome-wide SNP genotypes for about 60% of the roughly 670 donors were used in a later genetic analysis, which treated that subset as a discovery cohort.

In total, 630 or so healthy bone marrow donors made up the cohort. At the time of sampling, all cohort members were nominally healthy, though unrecorded immune exposures were likely present. The donor tested CMV seronegative, placing the donor among the 352 seronegative members of the cohort. Every donor gave a peripheral blood sample, and the peripheral blood mononuclear cells from that sample were used for TCR beta sequencing. The Qiagen DNeasy Blood Extraction Kit was used to extract genomic DNA from the blood cell samples. Study-level results and caveats: Correlated functional status among segregating V segments might be attributable to linkage disequilibrium, but an unknown experimental factor could not be ruled out. In vitro tests confirmed that three of the cytomegalovirus-associated TCR beta chains recognize cytomegalovirus antigens. In a later genetic analysis, fewer N-insertions in productive TCRs were reported among donors in an Asian-associated ancestry cluster than the approximately 670-donor mean. For the cohort, immune exposure information was limited to CMV serostatus. Because HLA typing was unavailable for some donors at each locus, only the typed subset was used in association tests. This cohort had only TCR beta chains sequenced, and the lack of alpha or paired-chain data limited which features could be detected. Assigning TCR associations to individual alleles was difficult when HLA alleles, especially DR and DQ, strongly co-occurred. At a false discovery rate of 0.05, a later analysis linked roughly 17,000 TCR beta sequences to specific HLA alleles. An association between a missense DCLRE1C variant and V-gene and J-gene trimming of TCR beta chains was found in a later genetic analysis and replicated in an independent cohort. Over 15 rarely observed V segments, including chromosome 9 orphons, were excluded from the earlier analysis of a few hundred of the donors because counts were too low. In a later analysis, HLA-associated TCR beta chains were found to be more clonally expanded and to have lower generation probabilities than equally common non-associated chains. In a later analysis, the rate of TCR association differed among HLA loci, with DRB1 alleles having the most associated TCRs and HLA-C alleles having the fewest. Several of the top co-occurrence clusters appeared to be linked to parvovirus B19, influenza, CMV and Epstein-Barr virus, according to a later analysis. Broadly in line with IMGT annotations, most TCR beta V segments showed up in productive rearrangements about 90% or about 30% of the time in an earlier analysis of approximately 640 of the donors. In a later analysis, most CMV-associated TCR beta chains were found to appear HLA-restricted, with HLA associations seemingly driven largely by CMV exposure. The classifier was reported to diagnose cytomegalovirus status with high specificity and sensitivity in both the original cohort and the validation cohort. In the study, around 160 TCR beta chains were listed as associated with cytomegalovirus. A further reported finding was that TCR beta sequences accurately predicted the HLA-A and HLA-B alleles for most subjects in the first cohort. Presence/absence analyses assumed roughly uniform sequencing depth across donors, an assumption that may not hold. According to the authors, the approach could potentially be generalized to other disease states and immunological phenotypes. A cluster of highly shared sequence variants was judged likely to represent a technical artifact of the sequencing pipeline. Most TCR sequences were observed very rarely across donors, whereas some public TCRs were present in many individuals.

Libraries were prepared through the immunoSEQ multiplex PCR assay. For the multiplex PCR, a mixture combining 60 forward primers for TCR Vbeta segments and 13 reverse primers for TCR Jbeta segments was used. Amplification of the CDR3 region of rearranged TCR beta genes was performed with a multiplex PCR assay on genomic DNA. The amplified TCR beta libraries were sequenced on the Illumina HiSeq System as 87-base-pair reads. On the authors' methods: Across the 670 or so repertoires, a later analysis counted some 80 million unique TCR beta chains, some 11 million of which were shared by at least two donors. Raw reads were error-corrected and collapsed into unique sequences by a nearest-neighbor algorithm in which closely related sequences were merged to remove PCR and sequencing errors. V, D and J gene segments were assigned by aligning CDR3 sequences to IMGT reference sequences. For a sequence to be retained, a match of at least six nucleotides to both a V gene segment and a J gene segment was required. Rearrangements were called productive when the CDR3 lacked stop codons and stayed in frame with V and J; all others were non-productive. CDR3 was defined according to IMGT convention as the region running from the second conserved V-encoded cysteine to the conserved J-encoded phenylalanine. The earlier analysis of roughly 590 of the donors excluded any sequence lacking an unambiguous match to a single V gene segment. In an earlier analysis of 587 of the donors, V segments were called functional above 56.7% productive rearrangements and were called segregating when the between-donor standard deviation exceeded 5%. A statistical classification framework was built for diagnosing cytomegalovirus status from the catalog of TCR beta chain sequences. In a later analysis, V and J genes were assigned by comparing TCR nucleotide sequences against IMGT/GENE-DB human TR gene sequences. A later analysis assigned CDR3 sequences and most-parsimonious VDJ recombination scenarios with the TCRdist pipeline. In a later analysis, every TCR beta chain was defined by the combination of its CDR3 amino acid sequence and its V-gene family, and reads without a unique V-gene family were dropped. In a later analysis, 500 to 650 highly shared, low-generation-probability nucleotide sequences were removed to address suspected cross-contamination and a sequencing artifact. In a later analysis, a clonal expansion index for each public chain was calculated from normalized within-repertoire ranks of inferred template counts. Generation probabilities in a later analysis came from a VDJ recombination model fitted to out-of-frame rearrangements, and those results were checked against IGoR. In a later analysis, hypergeometric tests were used to score TCR-TCR, TCR-HLA and TCR-CMV co-occurrence, with a repertoire-size bias correction applied to TCR pairs. In a later analysis, false discovery rates were estimated by permuting HLA or CMV assignments 20 times. In a later analysis, co-occurring TCRs were grouped using DBSCAN, with TCRdist sequence similarity added in when clustering inside HLA-allele-positive subsets. Repertoires with fewer than 30,000 or more than 120,000 public chains were left out of co-occurrence clustering, as were several repertoires with anomalous nucleotide sharing. In its TCRdb copy, this immuneACCESS table keeps in-frame sequences only and misses some clones. Where compared with another copy, unresolved V genes explain less than half of these, and the others have no known cause. V, J and clone size derive from that table, while D and trimming were established from the DNA sequence. This sample holds around 120,000 clones; 75% to 85% were observed only once. Together, the top ten hold 1% to 1.5% of the sample.

The sequencing input was PBMCs. This TCR derives from a girl aged 2-10 years in good health and CMV-seronegative.

The CDR3 is CASRDTEAFF. The nucleotide sequence reads TGTGCCAGCCGGGACACTGAAGCTTTCTTT. This chain joins TRBV6-6 to TRBJ1-1; a confident D gene designation cannot be given. A distance of 4 bases separates the germline ends of V and J, which lose 8 bases and 3 bases respectively. Via the germline V gene (reference sequence), CDR1 is MNHNY and CDR2 SVGAGI. The CDR3 holds 10 amino acids from the cysteine to the phenylalanine. Only the CDR3 part of the read is kept: 30 bases, read in frame from the first base.